The 21 T cell receptor beta chains below all came from one sample that was sequenced in a study of cytomegalovirus exposure and HLA in healthy donors. TCRdb's copy holds only in-frame clones and misses some; the assay was immunoSEQ multiplex PCR. The sample has 60,000 to 65,000 clones, 85% to 95% seen once. Sequencing was carried out using PBMCs. Receptors originate from a young woman in good health and CMV-seropositive.

V usage is TRBV6-1 and J usage is TRBJ2-5, with TRBD2 identical over 8 bases. CDR1 is MNHNS, CDR2 SASEGT, per germline. CDR3 length: 17 amino acids. V trimming: 2 bases; J trimming: 7 bases; junction bases outside the gene matches: 15. DNA for the CDR3: TGTGCCAGCAGTGAAACGATCAGCGGGGGATACTTCGGGACCCAGTACTTC. It codes for CASSETISGGYFGTQYF.

The chain has TRBV21-1 and TRBJ1-4; TRBD1 is taken as the D call from the table, unchecked against the DNA. TRBV21-1 is a pseudogene segment. The CDR3 spans 19 residues. CDR3 in DNA: TGTGCCAGCCACGCTGAGGACAGGCTATCCTCTGCAACTAATGAAAAACTGTTTTTT. Translating it yields CASHAEDRLSSATNEKLFF.

This clone was seen only once. The chain recombines TRBV7-9 with TRBJ2-7; D might be TRBD1 (6 bases). Trimming pared 3 bases from V and 0 bases from J, leaving 12 bases between. The CDR3 totals 15 residues. CDR1 is SEHNR, CDR2 FQNEAQ, per germline (reference sequence). The CDR3 protein is CASSFDRRSSYEQYF. The CDR3 DNA is TGTGCCAGCAGCTTCGACAGGAGGAGCTCCTACGAGCAGTACTTC.

This sequence joins TRBV18 and TRBJ1-1; D may be TRBD1 (6 bases). Trimming removed 0 bases at V and 2 bases at J, with 16 bases between. The CDR3 loop spans 17 amino acids. CDR1 and CDR2 from the germline V gene are KGHSH and LQKENI. CDR3 bases: TGTGCCAGCTCACCACCTCGGGGGGCTAGGGAAAACACTGAAGCTTTCTTT. Its translation is CASSPPRGARENTEAFF.

The chain couples TRBV10-3 to TRBJ2-7, with TRBD1 matching 9 bases. There are 14 residues in the CDR3. Per germline, CDR1 ENHRY and CDR2 SYGVKD. V trimming: 4 bases; J trimming: 3 bases; junction bases outside the gene matches: 4. CDR3 in amino acids: CAISGGTGYYEQYF. The CDR3 bases are TGTGCCATCAGTGGCGGGACAGGGTACTACGAGCAGTACTTC.

This chain joins TRBV5-1 and TRBJ1-1; no reliable D call. The CDR3 sequence is 15 residues long. CDR1 and CDR2 (germline): SGHRS, YFSETQ. V lost 7 bases and J lost 3, with 19 bases in between. CDR3 sequence: CASGQTGDRDTEAFF. The DNA of the CDR3 is TGCGCCAGCGGCCAGACCGGGGATAGGGACACTGAAGCTTTCTTT.

This clone was picked up a small number of times. This chain connects TRBV14 to TRBJ1-6; a weak D match, TRBD1 (6 bases). V lost 6 bases, J lost 5 bases, and 14 bases lay in between. The CDR3 has 15 residues. CDR1 is SGHDN, CDR2 FVKESK, per germline. CDR3 nucleotides: TGTGCCAGCAGTCGTAACAGGGCCCATAATTCACCCCTCCACTTT. It codes for CASSRNRAHNSPLHF.

This chain uses TRBV6-4 with TRBJ2-3; 10 nucleotides match TRBD1. Unmatched junction bases numbered 0, after V lost 2 bases and J lost 4 bases. The CDR3 runs 14 residues. Germline-derived CDR1 and CDR2 are MRHNA and SNTAGT. The DNA of the CDR3 is TGTGCCAGCAGTGACGGGACAGGGGCAGATACGCAGTATTTT. Amino acids: CASSDGTGADTQYF.

This clone was detected only once. The gene calls are TRBV9 and TRBJ2-2; D might be TRBD1 (6 bases). Trimming shortened V by 4 bases and J by 5 bases, and 12 bases separated the two germline ends. Germline CDR1 is SGDLS and CDR2 is YYNGEE. There are 14 residues in the CDR3. CDR3 residues: CASSPRTETGELFF. The CDR3 DNA reads as TGTGCCAGCAGCCCTAGGACAGAAACCGGGGAGCTGTTTTTT.

The chain has TRBV5-8 and TRBJ1-4; the D is unclear. The V end was cut by 0 bases, the J end by 4 bases, with 10 bases between. The CDR3 has 15 residues. CDR1 and CDR2 (germline): SGHTS, YDEGEE. In DNA form, the CDR3 reads TGTGCCAGCAGCTTGGTTTCCCAGCGTAATGAAAAACTGTTTTTT. This translates into CASSLVSQRNEKLFF.

This sequence joins TRBV4-1 and TRBJ2-1; 7 nucleotides line up with TRBD2. V was clipped by 4 bases and J by 4 bases; unmatched bases: 13. Germline V gene data show CDR1 as MGHRA and CDR2 as YSYEKL. This CDR3 spans 17 amino acids. CDR3 coding DNA: TGCGCCAGCAGCCGTAGCTCCGCGGGAGTAAAGTACAATGAGCAGTTCTTC. This gives the protein CASSRSSAGVKYNEQFF.

For the CDR3, the DNA is TGTGCCAGTAAAAGTAGCAACGAGCAGTACTTC. This sequence encodes CASKSSNEQYF. The chain combines TRBV19 with TRBJ2-7; D not resolved. The CDR3 runs 11 residues. Germline assignment: CDR1 LNHDA and CDR2 SQIVND (reference sequence). Trimming stripped 7 bases from V and 5 bases from J, with 9 bases between. The whole variable domain, remainder taken from reference TRBV19 and TRBJ2-7, is DGGITQSPKYLFRKEGQNVTLSCEQNLNHDAMYWYRQDPGQGLRLIYYSQIVNDFQKGDIAEGYSVSREKKESFPLTVTSAQKNPTAFYLCASKSSNEQYFGPGTRLTVT.

V usage is TRBV7-9 and J usage is TRBJ1-2, with D tentatively TRBD1 (5 bases). The CDR3 has 15 residues. Trimming removed 5 bases at V and 0 bases at J, with 13 bases between. The germline V gene encodes CDR1 SEHNR and CDR2 FQNEAQ (reference sequence). CDR3 protein: CASSPTDGPNYGYTF. The DNA for the CDR3 is TGTGCCAGCAGCCCGACAGACGGGCCTAACTATGGCTACACCTTC.

This chain connects TRBV7-2 to TRBJ2-3; 13 bases agree with TRBD2. Germline V CDR1 and CDR2: SGHTA, FQGNSA. V shed 2 bases, J shed 7 bases, and the junction held 6 bases outside the gene matches. This CDR3 has 16 residues. In DNA form, the CDR3 reads TGTGCCAGCAGCTTAAGACTAGCGGGGGGTTTAAATACGCAGTATTTT. Amino acid sequence: CASSLRLAGGLNTQYF.

This sequence joins TRBV7-3 and TRBJ2-1; D might be TRBD2 (6 bases). The CDR3 totals 15 residues. Germline-derived CDR1 and CDR2 are SGHTA and FQGTGA. V lost 1 base to trimming and J lost 4 bases, with 11 bases between them. The chain's CDR3 is CASSLSGVLYNEQFF. As DNA, the CDR3 is TGTGCCAGCAGCTTAAGCGGGGTCCTGTACAATGAGCAGTTCTTC. The full variable domain, completed using reference TRBV7-3 and TRBJ2-1, is GAGVSQTPSNKVTEKGKYVELRCDPISGHTALYWYRQSLGQGPEFLIYFQGTGAADDSGLPNDRFFAVRPEGSVSTLKIQRTERGDSAVYLCASSLSGVLYNEQFFGPGTRLTVL.

The gene calls are TRBV2 and TRBJ2-7, with 11 nucleotides matching TRBD2. Losses at the gene ends were 7 bases for V and 4 bases for J; bases not matched to a gene: 9. The length of the CDR3 is 15 residues. Germline values: CDR1 SNHLY, CDR2 FYNNEI. CDR3 DNA sequence: TGTGCCAGCAACACCGGGACTAGCGGAACGTACGAGCAGTACTTC. Amino acids: CASNTGTSGTYEQYF.

V usage is TRBV30 and J usage is TRBJ2-2, with a possible D match to TRBD2 (6 bases). Per germline, CDR1 GTSNPN and CDR2 SVGIG (reference sequence). This CDR3 has 17 amino acids. V was trimmed by 0 bases and J by 2 bases, leaving 16 bases between them. In DNA form, the CDR3 reads TGTGCCTGGAGTGTACCGGGACTCTATTCAAACACCGGGGAGCTGTTTTTT. Translating gives CAWSVPGLYSNTGELFF. Supplemented by reference TRBV30 and TRBJ2-2, the full variable domain reads SQTIHQWPATLVQPVGSPLSLECTVEGTSNPNLYWYRQAAGRGLQLLFYSVGIGQISSEVPQNLSASRPQDRQFILSSKKLLLSDSGFYLCAWSVPGLYSNTGELFFGEGSRLTVL.

The chain is built from TRBV30 and TRBJ1-2; a weak D match, TRBD1 (6 bases). V lost 8 bases and J 6 bases, leaving 16 bases between the germline ends. The CDR3 runs to 12 residues. Germline CDR1 is GTSNPN and CDR2 is SVGIG (reference sequence). CDR3 loop: CALEGGRDGYTF. As DNA, the CDR3 is TGTGCCCTGGAGGGGGGGCGGGATGGCTACACCTTC. Variable domain in full (rest from reference TRBV30 and TRBJ1-2): SQTIHQWPATLVQPVGSPLSLECTVEGTSNPNLYWYRQAAGRGLQLLFYSVGIGQISSEVPQNLSASRPQDRQFILSSKKLLLSDSGFYLCALEGGRDGYTFGSGTRLTVV.

This clone was recorded only once. The junction shows a germline mismatch at one end, possibly a read error. The chain uses TRBV6-1 and TRBJ2-3, with TRBD2 identical over 7 bases. This CDR3 spans 13 amino acids. Germline CDR1 and CDR2: MNHNS and SASEGT. This CDR3 is CASSDRPSGEMDF. The CDR3 coding sequence is TGTGCCAGCAGTGATCGACCCAGCGGGGAGATGGATTTT.

CDR3: CASSPGFPPYEQYF. DNA of the CDR3: TGCGCCAGCAGCCCCGGTTTTCCTCCCTACGAGCAGTACTTC. The rearrangement joins TRBV4-3 to TRBJ2-7, with D unresolved. Trimming shortened V by 4 bases and J by 2 bases, and 12 bases separated the two germline ends. Germline lookup yields CDR1 LGHNA and CDR2 YSLEER. The CDR3 extends over 14 amino acids.

V is TRBV2 and J is TRBJ1-3; a possible D gene is TRBD1 (5 bases). The CDR3 spans 14 residues. Germline V gene sequence: CDR1 SNHLY, CDR2 FYNNEI. V lost 8 bases and J lost 0, with 11 bases in between. Here the CDR3 DNA reads TGTGCCAGCGGGGCGTCGCACTCTGGAAACACCATATATTTT. This translates into CASGASHSGNTIYF.